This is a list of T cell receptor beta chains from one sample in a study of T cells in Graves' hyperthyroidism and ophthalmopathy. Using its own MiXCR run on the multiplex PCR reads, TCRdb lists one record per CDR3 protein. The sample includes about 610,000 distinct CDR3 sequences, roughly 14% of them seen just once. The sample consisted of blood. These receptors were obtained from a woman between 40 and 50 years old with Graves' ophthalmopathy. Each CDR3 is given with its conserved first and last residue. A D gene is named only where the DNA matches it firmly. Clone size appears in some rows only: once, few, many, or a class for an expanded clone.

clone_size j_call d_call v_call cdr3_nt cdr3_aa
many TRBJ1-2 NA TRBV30 TGTGCCTGGAGTGTAAGCGGGGCGACACACTATGGCTACACCTTC CAWSVSGATHYGYTF
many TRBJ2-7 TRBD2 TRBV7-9 TGTGCCAGCAGCCCGGGAGGGCTCGAGCAGTACTTC CASSPGGLEQYF
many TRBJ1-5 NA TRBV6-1 TGTGCCAGCAGTGATTGGTACGGGAGCAATCAGCCCCAGCATTTT CASSDWYGSNQPQHF
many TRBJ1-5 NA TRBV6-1 TGTGCCAGCAGTGAGAGGGCAACTTACCAGCCCCAGCATTTT CASSERATYQPQHF
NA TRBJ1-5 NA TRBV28 TGTGCCAGCACCCAACCGGGCTCTCAGCCCCAGCATTTT CASTQPGSQPQHF
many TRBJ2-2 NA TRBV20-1 TGCAGTGCCCCGTCGGCAGTCGGAACCGGGGAGCTGTTTTTT CSAPSAVGTGELFF
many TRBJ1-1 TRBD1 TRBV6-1 TGTGCCAGCAGCCTAGGGGGCGTATCGGCTGAAGCTTTCTTT CASSLGGVSAEAFF
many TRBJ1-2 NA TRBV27 TGTGCCAGCAGTTTCGCCGGGACGACCTATGGCTACACCTTC CASSFAGTTYGYTF
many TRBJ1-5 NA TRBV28 TGTGCCAGCAGTTGGGAAGGGGCCCGTAGCAATCAGCCCCAGCATTTT CASSWEGARSNQPQHF
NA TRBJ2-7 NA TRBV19 TGTGCCAGTAGTAACTCATCAGGGGGGTCCTACGAGCAGTACTTC CASSNSSGGSYEQYF
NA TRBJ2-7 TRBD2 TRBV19 TGTGCCAGTAGTATATCCAGTAGCGGCGGGAGCTCCTACGAGCAGTACTTC CASSISSSGGSSYEQYF
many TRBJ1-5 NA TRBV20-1 TGCAGTGCTACCCAGGGGAGGAGCAATCAGCCCCAGCATTTT CSATQGRSNQPQHF